This TCR beta chain was retrieved from a study of T cells in Graves' hyperthyroidism and ophthalmopathy (dated by TCRdb to between 2017 and 2020). In the study overall: Peripheral blood samples were taken at initial diagnosis, before any treatment was given. A discovery cohort of about a hundred patients, approximately 44 with Graves' ophthalmopathy and 55 to 65 with stable Graves' hyperthyroidism, was used to find distinguishing TCR V-J signatures. Prospective prediction of ophthalmopathy was tested in an independent validation cohort of about 19 hyperthyroidism patients and 17 patients who later progressed to ophthalmopathy. The approximately 100 discovery patients were randomly divided into training and test sets at a 7:3 ratio. Thyroid tissue and blood T-cell repertoires from several Graves' hyperthyroidism patients were also compared in the study. Following sampling, methimazole starting at 30 mg daily was given to hyperthyroidism patients, and high-dose intravenous methylprednisolone was given to ophthalmopathy patients. According to the paper, TCR Vbeta CDR3 sequencing was carried out on around 140 peripheral blood samples, which came from fewer than 50 ophthalmopathy, around 74 hyperthyroidism and some 17 progressor patients. The paper's findings and limits, for the study overall: In cross-validation, a model built on a 13 V-J signature told ophthalmopathy apart from stable hyperthyroidism with 87.88% sensitivity and around 84% specificity, and in testing the same model reached 80%/75%. Most expanded thyroid clonotypes (frequency above 0.001) were also found in blood, which suggests that blood repertoires may mirror thyroid immune responses. During validation, the model predicted progression to ophthalmopathy a median of approximately 6 months ahead of onset, with more than 55% sensitivity and around 72% specificity. No statistical method was used to set the sample size in advance, and investigators knew the group allocation.

Stable Graves' hyperthyroidism was defined as no progression to ophthalmopathy during 18 months of follow-up. The hyperthyroidism patients were between 18 and 65 years old and newly diagnosed, with a disease duration of less than 2 months. Any patient with an uncontrolled infection, another autoimmune disease, pregnancy or lactation was excluded. Clinical symptoms, serum thyroxine and TRAb, thyroid ultrasound, and orbital computed tomography formed the basis for the diagnoses. Ficoll-Paque density gradient centrifugation was used to isolate PBMCs from 10 ml of fresh peripheral blood. Total RNA was extracted with Trizol reagent, and quality was checked on an Agilent 2100 Bioanalyzer. CDR1 DFQATT and CDR2 SNEGSKA are derived from the germline V gene (reference sequence). The CDR3 holds 19 amino acids from the cysteine to the phenylalanine. Kept here is only the CDR3 DNA, which spans 57 bases and is read in frame from base 1. Trimming removed 7 bases from V and 3 bases from J; the gene matches leave 21 bases unexplained.

TCR beta CDR3 regions were amplified from RNA transcripts. A first-round RT-PCR of the TCR CDR3 used the HTBI primer set with the Qiagen OneStep RT-PCR kit. Libraries were constructed in a second round of multiplex PCR, after which size selection and purification were performed. Libraries were sequenced paired-end with 100 bp reads on an Illumina HiSeq2000. Concerning the study's data processing: Raw data were processed with SOAPnuke, discarding reads with adapters, uncalled bases, mean Phred below 15, or no exact constant-primer or identifier match. High-quality paired reads were merged with COPE v1.2.5, and unique nucleotide sequences were defined as clonotypes. MiTCR v1.1 was used to align clonotypes to the IMGT TRBV, TRBD and TRBJ reference segments. The analysis was restricted to V-J combinations with a frequency above 0.0001, which together covered 99.2% of the repertoires. The TCS score was defined as the ratio of F50 (clonal expansion) to E x V (chaos), calculated using BLOSUM62-based TCRdist between CDR3 peptides within each V-J. Welch's t-statistics and random forest reduced 500 to 650 V-J features to 10 to 15, which were used in a naive Bayes classifier (R e1071). TCRdb redid the processing of the public reads, applying fastp at Q25 and MiXCR, and retained in-frame beta chains. CDR3 protein sequences are deduplicated, and each keeps its most common genes and DNA. The V and J calls follow TCRdb's processing rather than the paper's. The sample includes a few hundred thousand distinct CDR3 sequences, with around 16% observed a single time. Of the sample, under 8% falls within the top ten clones.

Turning to this clonotype: No cognate antigen has been identified for it. Base-call qualities are not available, and no considerably larger clone is one nucleotide away.

The rearrangement joined TRBV20-1 to TRBJ2-1, and 10 junction bases match TRBD2. The sample comprised blood. This clonotype originated in a woman in her 30s with Graves' hyperthyroidism. CDR3 sequence: CSVNRGGLAGVPVYNEQFF. The nucleotide sequence is TGCAGTGTTAATAGGGGGGGGCTAGCGGGAGTACCGGTCTACAATGAGCAGTTCTTC.